The 32 T cell receptor beta chains listed next were all sequenced from one sample in a study of ipilimumab plus nivolumab after autologous stem cell transplantation. The table came from immunoSEQ multiplex PCR; TCRdb's copy has only in-frame clones and leaves some out. The table lists under 20,000 clones, roughly 84% of them singletons, with roughly a third in the top ten. This specimen consisted of PBMCs, obtained in a trial of ipilimumab plus nivolumab as post-transplant consolidation. Receptors originate from a male donor with diffuse large B-cell lymphoma.

The chain links TRBV5-4 to TRBJ1-1, with D possibly matching TRBD1 (5 bases). The germline V and J ends were trimmed by 2 bases and 5 bases, with 16 bases remaining between them. From germline, CDR1 is SGHNT and CDR2 YYREEE (reference sequence). There are 15 residues in the CDR3. CDR3 amino acids: CASSFGGFGRTEAFF. The CDR3 DNA reads TGTGCCAGCAGCTTTGGGGGGTTTGGAAGGACTGAAGCTTTCTTT. Based on the CDR3 plus reference TRBV5-4 and TRBJ1-1, the full variable domain is ETGVTQSPTHLIKTRGQQVTLRCSSQSGHNTVSWYQQALGQGPQFIFQYYREEENGRGNFPPRFSGLQFPNYSSELNVNALELDDSALYLCASSFGGFGRTEAFFGQGTRLTVV.

The chain carries TRBV5-1 and TRBJ1-1, with a weak D call TRBD1 (5 bases). The CDR3 loop spans 12 amino acids. Trimming took 1 base from V and 7 from J, leaving 8 bases between them. Germline V CDR1 and CDR2: SGHRS, YFSETQ. The CDR3 here is CASSLTTGEAFF. For the CDR3, the DNA is TGCGCCAGCAGCTTGACCACAGGTGAAGCTTTCTTT.

This clone has only one observation. The gene calls are TRBV5-1 and TRBJ1-4; the match to TRBD1 covers 9 bases. J was trimmed by 7 bases and V by 3 bases; bases with no gene match: 7. Germline V gene sequence: CDR1 SGHRS, CDR2 YFSETQ. CDR3 length equals 15 residues. DNA for the CDR3: TGCGCCAGCAGCTGGGGACAGGGTCCTTCTGAAAAACTGTTTTTT. Its translation: CASSWGQGPSEKLFF.

The chain employs TRBV30 and TRBJ2-3; weak D call: TRBD2 (6 bases). The V end lost 5 bases, the J end lost 2 bases, and 17 bases lay between the germline ends. Germline V lookup: CDR1 GTSNPN, CDR2 SVGIG (reference sequence). This CDR3 has 15 residues. CDR3: CAWVDVTRLTDTQYF. The CDR3 bases are TGTGCCTGGGTTGACGTGACTAGGCTCACAGATACGCAGTATTTT.

The V call is TRBV30, the J call TRBJ2-2; 7 positions match TRBD1. This CDR3 contains 16 residues. Trimming at V came to 4 bases and at J to 2 bases, leaving 10 bases not matched to a gene. The germline CDR1 and CDR2 sequences are GTSNPN and SVGIG (reference sequence). CDR3 DNA sequence: TGTGCCTGGACCCTGTCAGGGGGTTTCAACACCGGGGAGCTGTTTTTT. Translation gives CAWTLSGGFNTGELFF.

The chain recombines TRBV4-1 with TRBJ2-6; D is uncertain. V lost 0 bases and J 0 bases, leaving 6 bases between the germline ends. Germline CDR1 is MGHRA and CDR2 is YSYEKL. There are 16 residues in the CDR3. CDR3 DNA: TGCGCCAGCAGCCAAGACAGAAGCTCTGGGGCCAACGTCCTGACTTTC. The encoded protein is CASSQDRSSGANVLTF.

The rearrangement uses TRBV15 and TRBJ2-7, with a weak D call TRBD2 (6 bases). CDR1 is LNHNV and CDR2 is YYDKDF in the germline V gene (reference sequence). CDR3 length equals 14 residues. V was shortened by 1 base and J by 3 bases, with 10 bases between the two germline ends. The CDR3 DNA reads as TGTGCCACCAGCAGAGGACGGGGGTACTACGAGCAGTACTTC. Its protein product is CATSRGRGYYEQYF.

This sequence joins TRBV29-1 and TRBJ2-5; 10 nucleotides line up with TRBD1. The J segment lost 5 bases and the V segment lost 4 bases, leaving 4 bases of the junction unmatched. Germline values: CDR1 SQVTM, CDR2 ANQGSEA. The CDR3 loop spans 13 amino acids. The CDR3 spells CSVVGTGDETQYF. Written as DNA, the CDR3 is TGCAGCGTTGTTGGGACAGGGGACGAGACCCAGTACTTC.

V gene TRBV7-6 combines with J gene TRBJ1-6; 10 bases align to TRBD1. This CDR3 has 15 amino acids. Per germline, CDR1 SGHVS and CDR2 FNYEAQ. V trimming: 4 bases; J trimming: 4 bases; junction bases outside the gene matches: 1. The CDR3 nucleotides read TGTGCCAGCAGCTCGGGACAGGGGTATAATTCACCCCTCCACTTT. Translation gives CASSSGQGYNSPLHF.

The chain is built from TRBV20-1 and TRBJ2-1; tentative D call: TRBD1 (6 bases). Germline lookup yields CDR1 DFQATT and CDR2 SNEGSKA (reference sequence). Trimming cost V 0 bases and J 13 bases, with 10 bases left between them. The CDR3 consists of 11 residues. The CDR3 bases are TGCAGTGCTAGAGATGGCAGGGGACAGTTCTTC. Amino acids: CSARDGRGQFF.

The chain couples TRBV5-4 to TRBJ2-7, with 7 nucleotides matching TRBD2. Germline CDR1 is SGHNT and CDR2 is YYREEE (reference sequence). There are 16 residues in the CDR3. Trimming cost V 4 bases and J 2 bases; bases outside gene matches: 12. DNA for the CDR3: TGTGCCAGCAGCCCGGAGGGTGGCGGGAGCGCCTACGAGCAGTACTTC. Protein sequence: CASSPEGGGSAYEQYF.

CDR3: CASSPALGWGNTEAFF. CDR3 coding DNA: TGTGCCAGCAGCCCCGCCCTAGGATGGGGGAACACTGAAGCTTTCTTT. The genes are TRBV4-2 and TRBJ1-1; D gene unclear. The germline V gene has CDR1 LGHNA and CDR2 YNFKEQ. The CDR3 is 16 amino acids. Trimming removed 4 bases from V and 1 base from J, with 16 bases in between.

There are a few counts of this clone. This chain joins TRBV5-1 and TRBJ2-7, with D unclear. CDR3 size: 12 residues. Trimming shortened V by 0 bases and J by 7 bases, and 8 bases separated the two germline ends. Germline-derived CDR1 and CDR2 are SGHRS and YFSETQ. CDR3 DNA sequence: TGCGCCAGCAGCTTGGCTGATGAGGAGCAGTACTTC. Translated: CASSLADEEQYF.

This chain uses TRBV9 with TRBJ2-3; D is unclear. Germline CDR1 is SGDLS and CDR2 is YYNGEE. The germline V and J ends were trimmed by 3 bases and 1 base, with 9 bases remaining between them. The CDR3 covers 14 residues. The CDR3 protein is CASSDDLRTDTQYF. The DNA of the CDR3 is TGTGCCAGCAGCGACGACCTCCGCACAGATACGCAGTATTTT.

This rearrangement joins TRBV27 to TRBJ2-6, with TRBD1 as a possible D gene (6 bases). The ends were cut back, 7 bases at V and 0 bases at J, with 16 bases in the middle. This CDR3 contains 17 residues. The germline V gene encodes CDR1 MNHEY and CDR2 SMNVEV (reference sequence). The CDR3 loop is CASTWLGAHSGANVLTF. The CDR3 nucleotides read TGTGCCAGCACTTGGTTGGGGGCCCACTCTGGGGCCAACGTCCTGACTTTC.

With respect to this clone: This sample includes further DNA sequences coding for the same CDR3. The J gene is TRBJ2-5, the V gene TRBV7-6; D may be TRBD2 (6 bases). Germline V gene lookup returns CDR1 SGHVS and CDR2 FNYEAQ. Between the trimmed V and J ends, which lost 0 bases and 0 bases, there was a span of 8 bases. The CDR3 runs to 15 residues. Here the CDR3 reads CASSLAGGHQETQYF. DNA for the CDR3: TGTGCCAGCAGCTTAGCGGGGGGACACCAAGAGACCCAGTACTTC.

The chain joins TRBV5-1 to TRBJ1-2, with 8 bases that match TRBD1. Germline V gene data show CDR1 as SGHRS and CDR2 as YFSETQ. With V trimmed by 5 bases and J by 6 bases, 9 bases remained unmatched. There are 14 residues in the CDR3. CDR3 amino acids: CASRAGGQDNGYTF. The CDR3 region has the DNA TGCGCCAGCAGAGCAGGGGGCCAGGACAATGGCTACACCTTC.

This clone was observed a few times. The rearrangement joins TRBV5-4 to TRBJ2-5; TRBD2 aligns across 11 bases. V lost 5 bases and J lost 2; bases outside the gene matches: 5. This CDR3 comprises 15 residues. Germline V lookup: CDR1 SGHNT, CDR2 YYREEE (reference sequence). CDR3 amino acids: CASSRSGGVQETQYF. The CDR3 nucleotides read TGTGCCAGCAGTCGTAGCGGGGGGGTACAAGAGACCCAGTACTTC. Filled out from reference TRBV5-4 and TRBJ2-5, the complete variable domain reads ETGVTQSPTHLIKTRGQQVTLRCSSQSGHNTVSWYQQALGQGPQFIFQYYREEENGRGNFPPRFSGLQFPNYSSELNVNALELDDSALYLCASSRSGGVQETQYFGPGTRLLVL.

V is TRBV19 and J is TRBJ1-3; 12 nucleotides line up with TRBD1. This CDR3 spans 16 amino acids. The J segment lost 3 bases and the V segment lost 5 bases, leaving 5 bases of the junction unmatched. The germline gives CDR1 LNHDA, CDR2 SQIVND (reference sequence). The CDR3 is CASSGDRGLYGNTIYF. The DNA for the CDR3 is TGTGCCAGTAGTGGGGACAGGGGGCTATATGGAAACACCATATATTTT.

The chain carries TRBV5-1 and TRBJ2-2, with TRBD2 matching over 9 bases. Trimming at V came to 1 base and at J to 4 bases, leaving 8 bases not matched to a gene. This CDR3 contains 17 residues. Germline V gene data show CDR1 as SGHRS and CDR2 as YFSETQ. CDR3 residues: CASSLNHRGGVTGELFF. CDR3 bases: TGCGCCAGCAGCTTGAACCACCGCGGGGGGGTCACCGGGGAGCTGTTTTTT.

The chain uses TRBV11-3 and TRBJ2-1, with 15 bases lining up with TRBD2. The germline V gene encodes CDR1 SGHNT and CDR2 YENEEA. V trimming: 1 base; J trimming: 9 bases; junction bases outside the gene matches: 7. This CDR3 region has 17 residues. The CDR3 sequence is CASSLVRTSGRASEQFF. CDR3 DNA sequence: TGTGCCAGCAGCTTAGTCCGGACTAGCGGGAGGGCAAGTGAGCAGTTCTTC.

The chain has TRBV25-1 and TRBJ1-4, with TRBD1 as a possible D gene (5 bases). The V end was cut by 2 bases, the J end by 0 bases, with 10 bases between. The CDR3 has 16 amino acids. CDR1 is MGHDK and CDR2 is SYGVNS in the germline V gene. The CDR3 nucleotides read TGTGCCAGCAGTGAAGGGGCGGTTGCAACTAATGAAAAACTGTTTTTT. The encoded protein is CASSEGAVATNEKLFF.

This clone was counted only a few times. The J gene is TRBJ2-7, the V gene TRBV10-1; D is unclear. In germline, CDR1 is WNHNN, CDR2 SYGVQD (reference sequence). The germline V and J ends were trimmed by 3 bases and 0 bases, with 6 bases remaining between them. CDR3 length equals 13 residues. The CDR3 here is CASSDQVSYEQYF. As DNA, the CDR3 is TGCGCCAGCAGTGATCAGGTCTCCTACGAGCAGTACTTC.

The V call is TRBV11-2, the J call TRBJ2-5; D is unclear. V was pared by 3 bases and J by 4 bases, with 9 bases between. Germline lookup yields CDR1 SGHAT and CDR2 FQNNGV. The CDR3 is 13 amino acids. DNA for the CDR3: TGTGCCAGCAGCTTTTGGGGTCGAGAGACCCAGTACTTC. It codes for CASSFWGRETQYF.

Notes on this clone: Distinct nucleotide sequences in the sample also encode this CDR3. This sequence joins TRBV11-3 and TRBJ2-1; D gene unclear. Trimming cost V 3 bases and J 3 bases, with 6 bases left between them. The germline CDR1 and CDR2 sequences are SGHNT and YENEEA. The CDR3 length is 13 residues. In nucleotides, the CDR3 is TGTGCCAGCAGCTTGGGGAACTACAATGAGCAGTTCTTC. Translating it yields CASSLGNYNEQFF.

This rearrangement joins TRBV7-3 to TRBJ2-1; TRBD1 aligns across 9 bases. CDR1 SGHTA and CDR2 FQGTGA come from the germline V gene. V lost 3 bases and J lost 7; bases outside the gene matches: 1. The CDR3 contains 13 residues. CDR3 protein: CASSLGQGNEQFF. The CDR3, as DNA: TGTGCCAGCAGCTTGGGACAGGGTAATGAGCAGTTCTTC.

The V and J genes are TRBV15 and TRBJ2-7; no definite D call. CDR1 is LNHNV and CDR2 is YYDKDF in the germline V gene (reference sequence). The CDR3 is 12 residues long. The ends were cut back, 2 bases at V and 0 bases at J, with 2 bases in the middle. DNA of the CDR3: TGTGCCACCAGCAGAAGCTCCTACGAGCAGTACTTC. The encoded protein is CATSRSSYEQYF. Complete variable domain (other parts from reference TRBV15 and TRBJ2-7): DAMVIQNPRYQVTQFGKPVTLSCSQTLNHNVMYWYQQKSSQAPKLLFHYYDKDFNNEADTPDNFQSRRPNTSFCFLDIRSPGLGDTAMYLCATSRSSYEQYFGPGTRLTVT.

V is TRBV19 and J is TRBJ2-1; tentative D call: TRBD2 (6 bases). Trimming left V 3 bases short and J 2 bases short, with 20 bases between. CDR1 and CDR2 (germline): LNHDA, SQIVND (reference sequence). The CDR3 totals 18 residues. This CDR3 reads CASSISVQFGGTYNEQFF. CDR3 coding DNA: TGTGCCAGTAGTATCTCAGTCCAATTTGGCGGGACCTACAATGAGCAGTTCTTC.

The chain recombines TRBV5-6 with TRBJ1-1; D is uncertain. The germline V and J ends were trimmed by 4 bases and 0 bases, with 16 bases remaining between them. The CDR3 is 16 amino acids. Germline V gene data show CDR1 as SGHDT and CDR2 as YYEEEE. The CDR3 loop reads CASSHLGRGLNTEAFF. DNA of the CDR3: TGTGCCAGCAGCCACCTAGGGCGCGGACTGAACACTGAAGCTTTCTTT.

This chain links TRBV11-3 with TRBJ2-5, with TRBD1 identical over 8 bases. The J call could be wrong; TRBJ2-7 is a better fit for the DNA end. CDR3 size: 16 residues. Germline V gene lookup returns CDR1 SGHNT and CDR2 YENEEA. CDR3 loop: CASSSDRGPNGNEQYF. The CDR3, as DNA: TGTGCCAGCAGCTCCGACAGGGGCCCGAATGGGAACGAGCAGTACTTC.

The genes are TRBV5-4 and TRBJ2-1; D uncertain. The length of the CDR3 is 11 residues. The germline CDR1 and CDR2 sequences are SGHNT and YYREEE (reference sequence). V lost 2 bases and J 9 bases, leaving 6 bases between the germline ends. The CDR3, as DNA: TGTGCCAGCAGCTTCCTGCGTGAGCAGTTCTTC. Residues: CASSFLREQFF.

The chain links TRBV5-4 to TRBJ1-5; 9 bases align to TRBD1. After removal of 3 bases from V and 1 base from J, the junction contained 5 bases not matched to a gene. The CDR3 runs 16 residues. CDR1 and CDR2 from the germline V gene are SGHNT and YYREEE (reference sequence). The CDR3 DNA follows: TGTGCCAGCAGCTCCCGGGACAGGGCGAGCAATCAGCCCCAGCATTTT. Its protein is CASSSRDRASNQPQHF.